The 21 T cell receptor beta chains below all came from one sample that was sequenced in a study of cytomegalovirus exposure and HLA in healthy donors. The PCR had 60 Vbeta and 13 Jbeta primers. Only in-frame clones appear in the TCRdb table, and some are missing; sequencing was by immunoSEQ multiplex PCR. Found here are about 200,000 clones, roughly four fifths of them singletons; the top ten hold approximately 2.5%. Material for sequencing was PBMCs. The receptors were sampled from a woman aged 35 to 49 in good health and CMV-seronegative.

About this clone itself: Other DNA sequences in this specimen translate into the identical CDR3. The chain carries TRBV30 and TRBJ2-7, with 14 bases fitting TRBD2. V lost 8 bases and J lost 6; bases outside the gene matches: 6. From germline, CDR1 is GTSNPN and CDR2 SVGIG (reference sequence). The CDR3 is 13 residues long. The CDR3 coding sequence is TGTGCCCTCCGGGGACTAGCGGGAGCCGAGCAGTACTTC. Its translation is CALRGLAGAEQYF.

A single count supports this clone. The CDR3 spells CASSVVSGRGTDTQYF. CDR3 nucleotide sequence: TGTGCCAGCAGCGTAGTTAGCGGGAGAGGCACAGATACGCAGTATTTT. J is TRBJ2-3 and V is TRBV9; 9 nucleotides line up with TRBD2. The junction had 3 bases not matched to a gene; V was cut back by 0 bases and J by 1 base. The CDR3 covers 16 residues. Germline V gene data show CDR1 as SGDLS and CDR2 as YYNGEE.

As concerns this clone: The sample has other DNA sequences that encode this CDR3 too. This chain links TRBV30 with TRBJ2-7; maybe TRBD1 (7 bases). CDR3 size: 12 residues. V lost 4 bases, J lost 1 base, and 8 bases lay in between. Germline V lookup: CDR1 GTSNPN, CDR2 SVGIG (reference sequence). The CDR3 DNA is TGTGCCTGGACAGGGGGGTCCTACGAGCAGTACTTC. It yields the protein CAWTGGSYEQYF.

The table lists this clone with a count of one. The chain links TRBV27 to TRBJ1-5, with a possible D match to TRBD1 (5 bases). Looked up from germline, CDR1 is MNHEY and CDR2 is SMNVEV (reference sequence). V lost 5 bases, J lost 4 bases, and 15 bases lay in between. CDR3 length equals 15 residues. The CDR3, as DNA: TGTGCCAGCAGTACGGGGACGGGGGGGAATCAGCCCCAGCATTTT. Its protein product is CASSTGTGGNQPQHF.

This clone was seen a single time. The genes are TRBV6-5 and TRBJ2-1; a possible D gene is TRBD1 (6 bases). CDR1 and CDR2 (germline): MNHEY, SVGAGI. CDR3 length: 14 residues. The V end was cut by 4 bases, the J end by 9 bases, with 16 bases between. The CDR3: CASSSSWGQVEQFF. Here the CDR3 DNA reads TGTGCCAGCAGTTCCTCGTGGGGGCAGGTTGAGCAGTTCTTC.

This clone was found once. This chain links TRBV9 with TRBJ1-5; 10 bases align to TRBD1. The CDR3 extends over 16 amino acids. V dropped 0 bases and J dropped 2; count of bases not matched to a gene: 2. Germline lookup yields CDR1 SGDLS and CDR2 YYNGEE. CDR3 in DNA: TGTGCCAGCAGCGTAGGGGACAGGGGAGGCAATCAGCCCCAGCATTTT. Residues: CASSVGDRGGNQPQHF.

The chain links TRBV20-1 to TRBJ2-7, with D tentatively TRBD1 (6 bases). The CDR3 runs 11 residues. Between the trimmed V and J ends, which lost 6 bases and 6 bases, there was a span of 12 bases. The V gene's germline CDR1 is DFQATT and CDR2 SNEGSKA (reference sequence). The DNA for the CDR3 is TGCAGTGCCCCAGGACAGTCCGAGCAGTACTTC. This gives the protein CSAPGQSEQYF.

This clone was seen only a few times. For the CDR3, the DNA is TGTGCCTGGAGCCCAGCGGGGGAAGAGACCCAGTACTTC. This sequence encodes CAWSPAGEETQYF. V and J are TRBV30 and TRBJ2-5; 8 bases map to TRBD2. CDR3 length: 13 amino acids. CDR1 GTSNPN and CDR2 SVGIG come from the germline V gene (reference sequence). Unmatched junction bases numbered 3, after V lost 3 bases and J lost 3 bases.

V usage is TRBV7-2 and J usage is TRBJ2-5; 9 bases are shared with TRBD2. The trim removed 5 bases at V and 4 bases at J, leaving 5 bases unmatched. CDR1 and CDR2 (germline): SGHTA, FQGNSA. The CDR3 runs 14 residues. CDR3: CASSASGRRETQYF. CDR3 nucleotide sequence: TGTGCCAGCAGCGCAAGCGGGAGGCGAGAGACCCAGTACTTC.

This chain uses TRBV9 with TRBJ2-3; 7 bases line up with TRBD2. The germline V gene has CDR1 SGDLS and CDR2 YYNGEE. This CDR3 is 18 amino acids long. Losses at the gene ends were 0 bases for V and 0 bases for J; bases not matched to a gene: 10. CDR3 protein: CASSVGSSGRLSTDTQYF. DNA for the CDR3: TGTGCCAGCAGCGTAGGGTCTAGCGGTCGCCTAAGCACAGATACGCAGTATTTT.

This clone was counted only a few times. The genes are TRBV5-4 and TRBJ2-1; TRBD2 matches 12 bases. CDR3 length equals 19 residues. The V segment lost 3 bases and the J segment 9 bases; nucleotides outside the gene matches: 19. Per germline, CDR1 SGHNT and CDR2 YYREEE (reference sequence). This CDR3 reads CASSSPTTSGRGGGGEQFF. In DNA form, the CDR3 reads TGTGCCAGCAGCTCCCCAACGACTAGCGGGAGAGGGGGGGGCGGTGAGCAGTTCTTC.

This clone has more than one count but fewer than ten. The chain couples TRBV6-6 to TRBJ1-4; D remains unclear. Germline loops: CDR1 MNHNY, CDR2 SVGAGI (reference sequence). The ends were cut back, 7 bases at V and 1 base at J, with 10 bases in the middle. CDR3 length: 14 amino acids. For the CDR3, the DNA is TGTGCCAGCAATAAACTCGGAACTAATGAAAAACTGTTTTTT. Encoded protein: CASNKLGTNEKLFF.

The chain is built from TRBV9 and TRBJ2-3; possibly TRBD1 for D (5 bases). The CDR3 loop spans 14 amino acids. In germline, CDR1 is SGDLS, CDR2 YYNGEE. Trimming pared 0 bases from V and 2 bases from J, leaving 7 bases between. CDR3 in DNA: TGTGCCAGCAGCGTAGACAGGTTCACAGATACGCAGTATTTT. It translates to CASSVDRFTDTQYF.

This rearrangement joins TRBV4-1 to TRBJ2-7, with TRBD2 matching 8 bases. The germline V gene has CDR1 MGHRA and CDR2 YSYEKL. The CDR3 consists of 15 residues. Trimming at V came to 3 bases and at J to 0 bases, leaving 4 bases not matched to a gene. CDR3 residues: CASSQSLADSYEQYF. The CDR3 DNA follows: TGCGCCAGCAGCCAGTCACTAGCGGACTCCTACGAGCAGTACTTC.

The chain carries TRBV6-5 and TRBJ2-1, with 7 bases identical to TRBD1. This CDR3 is 15 amino acids long. The germline V gene encodes CDR1 MNHEY and CDR2 SVGAGI. V shed 4 bases, J shed 5 bases, and the junction held 8 bases outside the gene matches. The CDR3 DNA reads TGTGCCAGCAGTTTTATCGGGACAGCCGACAATGAGCAGTTCTTC. As protein: CASSFIGTADNEQFF.

The gene calls are TRBV6-6 and TRBJ1-5; 7 nucleotides agree with TRBD1. The J segment lost 4 bases and the V segment lost 2 bases, leaving 8 bases of the junction unmatched. This CDR3 contains 16 residues. Germline lookup yields CDR1 MNHNY and CDR2 SVGAGI (reference sequence). The CDR3 protein is CASSYPGQPLNQPQHF. The CDR3 coding sequence is TGTGCCAGCAGTTACCCGGGACAGCCATTGAATCAGCCCCAGCATTTT.

The rearrangement joins TRBV2 to TRBJ2-7, with TRBD2 as a possible D gene (7 bases). V was cut by 7 bases and J by 2 bases, with 18 bases left in between. The CDR3 consists of 15 residues. Germline CDR1 SNHLY, CDR2 FYNNEI. The CDR3 sequence is CASTQQAGATYEQYF. DNA of the CDR3: TGTGCCAGCACCCAGCAGGCGGGGGCCACCTACGAGCAGTACTTC.

V is TRBV11-2 and J is TRBJ2-2, with TRBD2 identical over 7 bases. The CDR3 loop spans 19 amino acids. Losses at the gene ends were 5 bases for V and 5 bases for J; bases not matched to a gene: 20. Germline lookup yields CDR1 SGHAT and CDR2 FQNNGV. Here the CDR3 DNA reads TGTGCCAGCAGCGATTTATCCCCGAGGGAGGGGCTGTGGACCGGGGAGCTGTTTTTT. As protein: CASSDLSPREGLWTGELFF.

The chain recombines TRBV5-1 with TRBJ2-2; TRBD2 might be the D (6 bases). Trimming removed 1 base from V and 0 bases from J, with 10 bases in between. Germline values: CDR1 SGHRS, CDR2 YFSETQ. This CDR3 contains 16 residues. This CDR3 reads CASSLHRTTNTGELFF. CDR3 nucleotide sequence: TGCGCCAGCAGCTTGCACAGGACTACGAACACCGGGGAGCTGTTTTTT.

This clone is a singleton in its sample. The chain's CDR3 is CASGELSSYNEQFF. CDR3 bases: TGTGCCAGCGGAGAACTCAGCTCCTACAATGAGCAGTTCTTC. This chain connects TRBV2 to TRBJ2-1; D unresolved. The CDR3 runs 14 residues. Germline V gene lookup returns CDR1 SNHLY and CDR2 FYNNEI. V was trimmed by 8 bases and J by 0 bases, leaving 11 bases between them. Full variable domain (rest looked up from reference TRBV2 and TRBJ2-1): EPEVTQTPSHQVTQMGQEVILRCVPISNHLYFYWYRQILGQKVEFLVSFYNNEISEKSEIFDDQFSVERPDGSNFTLKIRSTKLEDSAMYFCASGELSSYNEQFFGPGTRLTVL.

The V gene is TRBV7-8, the J gene TRBJ2-5, with TRBD2 matching 8 bases. V lost 6 bases, J lost 4 bases, and 16 bases stayed unmatched. CDR3 length: 17 residues. Per germline, CDR1 SGHVS and CDR2 FQNEAQ. The CDR3 DNA reads as TGTGCCAGCAGTCTCCCCAAACTAGCGGCTAATCTAGAGACCCAGTACTTC. Translation: CASSLPKLAANLETQYF.